A selection of T cell receptor beta chains follows, all from one sample in a study of blood T cells in healthy people across ages. TCRdb recomputed calls from the 5' RACE reads with MiXCR, one row per CDR3 protein. Of around 1,000,000 distinct CDR3 sequences listed, around 27% are singletons. This sample was shared with a second study, whose subject was T cells of mothers and their children.

Sequenced: blood. These receptors all stem from a girl aged 2-15 years in good health. Both conserved end residues are part of each CDR3. A D gene is named only where the DNA matches it firmly. A row's size may be missing; if present it is once, few, many or a size class.

clone_size d_call j_call v_call cdr3_nt cdr3_aa
- - TRBJ2-7 TRBV20-1 TGCAGTGCTAGTGATCCCGGGACGGCATCCTACGAGCAGTACTTC CSASDPGTASYEQYF
few - TRBJ2-1 TRBV4-1 TGCGCCAGCAGCCATGGCCTTGACAGTCTAAAGGGTTACGATGAGCAGTTCTTC CASSHGLDSLKGYDEQFF
- TRBD2 TRBJ2-5 TRBV11-3 TGTGCCAGCAGCTTAGACAATTTGGGACTACAAGAGACCCAGTACTTC CASSLDNLGLQETQYF
few - TRBJ2-7 TRBV29-1 TGCAGCGTCAGGACCTTCCACGAGCAGTACTTC CSVRTFHEQYF
few TRBD1 TRBJ1-4 TRBV7-6 TGTGCCAGCAGGGGGCTGACAGGGGGTGAAAAACTGTTTTTT CASRGLTGGEKLFF
few - TRBJ2-4 TRBV28 TGTGCGAGGAGGGGGGGGAACATTCAGTACTTC CARRGGNIQYF
- - TRBJ2-5 TRBV28 TGTGCCAGCAGTTCCCCCTTTATTAATCCCTCGGTTGGGGAGACCCAGGACTTC CASSSPFINPSVGETQDF
- - TRBJ2-7 TRBV19 TGTGCCAGTACAATAGGAGGGCACGGCATCTACGAGCAGTACTTC CASTIGGHGIYEQYF
few - TRBJ1-6 TRBV4-1 TGCGCCAGCAGCCAAGTGGGGCGATCACCCCTCCACTTT CASSQVGRSPLHF
- TRBD2 TRBJ2-3 TRBV9 TGTGCCAGCAGCGTAGCGGCTAGCGGCTTAGATACGCAGTATTTT CASSVAASGLDTQYF
- - TRBJ2-1 TRBV9 TGTGCCAGCAGCGATCCCTCTCACAATGAGCAGTTCTTC CASSDPSHNEQFF
- - TRBJ1-2 TRBV29-1 TGCAGCGTTGACGTGGGGGCTGGCTATGGCTACACCTTC CSVDVGAGYGYTF
- - TRBJ2-7 TRBV29-1 TGCAGCGTTGGGGAACAGGGTATGAGCGAGCAGTACTTC CSVGEQGMSEQYF
- - TRBJ1-4 TRBV4-3 TGCGCCAGCAGCCAAGAACTTCTTGAAAAACTGTTTTTT CASSQELLEKLFF
- - TRBJ2-5 TRBV6-6 TGTGCCAGCAGTTATACAGGGCCTAGCGGCCAAGAGACCCAGTACTTC CASSYTGPSGQETQYF
few - TRBJ2-3 TRBV7-2 TGTGCCAGCAGCCAAATCTCTAGGGCAGCCTTTACAGATACGCAGTATTTT CASSQISRAAFTDTQYF
few - TRBJ1-1 TRBV4-3 TGCGCCAGCAGCCAAGACAATTTACTGAGCACTGAAGCTTTCTTT CASSQDNLLSTEAFF
few - TRBJ1-3 TRBV7-9 TGTGCCAGCAGCTTCGGGGGAAGCGGTGGAAACACCATATATTTT CASSFGGSGGNTIYF
few - TRBJ2-3 TRBV29-1 TGCAGCGTTCTTGACGGAGGACTGGATACGCAGTATTTT CSVLDGGLDTQYF
- - TRBJ2-3 TRBV12-3/TRBV12-4 TGTGCCAGCAGCCAACTCAAGCGCAGTGTAGCCGTGGATACGCAGTATTTT CASSQLKRSVAVDTQYF
- TRBD1 TRBJ2-7 TRBV29-1 TGCAGCGTTTTGACGGGACAGGGCTACGAGCAGTACTTC CSVLTGQGYEQYF
- - TRBJ1-2 TRBV29-1 TGCAGCGTTTTATCGGGTGGCTACACCTTC CSVLSGGYTF
- TRBD1 TRBJ2-7 TRBV12-3/TRBV12-4 TGTGCCAGCAAGGGACAGGGTAACGAGCAGTACTTC CASKGQGNEQYF
- - TRBJ2-1 TRBV29-1 TGCAGCGTCGTTCCGGGGGATGAGCAGTTCTTC CSVVPGDEQFF
- - TRBJ2-3 TRBV5-6 TGTGCCAGCAGCTTAGGGTTTAGGAGCCCCACAGATACGCAGTATTTT CASSLGFRSPTDTQYF
- TRBD1 TRBJ1-2 TRBV12-5 TGTGCTAGTGGTTTCTACCGGGACAGCTATGGCTACACCTTC CASGFYRDSYGYTF
few TRBD2 TRBJ2-1 TRBV10-3 TGTGCCATCCGGGGGGACCTAGCGGGGAGGGATGAGCAGTTCTTC CAIRGDLAGRDEQFF
few - TRBJ1-2 TRBV5-6 TGTGCCAGCAGCTTGGGGGGTCTTCAAGGCTACACCTTC CASSLGGLQGYTF
- TRBD2 TRBJ2-5 TRBV20-1 TGCAGTGCTAAGGCGGGACTAGCGGTGGAGACCCAGTACTTC CSAKAGLAVETQYF
- - TRBJ2-7 TRBV20-1 TGCAGTGCCCTCGCCCGGGACTTCGGCGACGAGCAGTACTTC CSALARDFGDEQYF
- - TRBJ1-2 TRBV28 TGTGCCAGCAGGCCCGCAAGGAACTATGGCTACACCTTC CASRPARNYGYTF
few - TRBJ2-5 TRBV2 TGTGCCAGCAGGGCAGGCCTCGTTGGGACCCAGTACTTC CASRAGLVGTQYF
- - TRBJ2-1 TRBV20-1 TGCAGTGCTAGAGACGGGAGAGGGAATGAGCAGTTCTTC CSARDGRGNEQFF
- TRBD2 TRBJ2-1 TRBV3-1 TGTGCCAGCAGCCAAGGTCGGCTAGCGGGAGGTCACTCCTACAATGAGCAGTTCTTC CASSQGRLAGGHSYNEQFF
- - TRBJ2-2 TRBV5-1 TGCGCCAGCAGCTTGGAGGGGCGCCCGAACACCGGGGAGCTGTTTTTT CASSLEGRPNTGELFF
few - TRBJ1-2 TRBV7-9 TGTGCCAGCAGCTTAATGGCAGATGGCTACACCTTC CASSLMADGYTF
- - TRBJ2-1 TRBV12-3/TRBV12-4 TGTGCCAGCAGTTTCTCAGTTCTTACGTACAATGGGCAGTTCTTC CASSFSVLTYNGQFF
- - TRBJ2-7 TRBV20-1 TGCAGTGCTGCCACAGAGGAGCAGTACTTC CSAATEEQYF
- - TRBJ2-7 TRBV7-3 TGTGCCAGCAGCTTAGGAGGGGGCGTTGGTGACGAGCAGTACTTC CASSLGGGVGDEQYF
few - TRBJ1-1 TRBV3-1 TGTGCCAGCAGTCAAGTATCCGGGACCGAAGCTTTCTTT CASSQVSGTEAFF
- - TRBJ2-1 TRBV12-3/TRBV12-4 TGTGCCAGCAGTTTAAAAGTCGAGCAGTTCTTC CASSLKVEQFF
- - TRBJ2-5 TRBV28 TGTGCCAGCAGTCCCCGACTCGCGGACATACAAGAGACCCAGTACTTC CASSPRLADIQETQYF
few - TRBJ1-6 TRBV5-1 TGCGCCAGCAGCTTGGGGGCAGCCTCTTCCTATAATTCACCCCTCCACTTT CASSLGAASSYNSPLHF